This TCR beta chain is drawn from a study of blood T cells in healthy people across ages. Study-wide results and limits: TCR beta diversity correlated strongly with naive T cell percentage. Age advanced and TCR beta diversity per million T cells fell, roughly linearly.

Trimming removed 3 bases at V and 6 bases at J, with 8 bases between. The CDR3 has 12 amino acids. With regard to this clonotype: Its cognate antigen is unknown.

A second about 6 to 12 cycle PCR used barcoded and J-beta primers. TCRdb independently ran MiXCR on the 5' RACE reads; one entry per CDR3 protein. The top ten clones hold 5% to 7% of a sample with over 1,300,000 distinct CDR3 sequences, approximately 59% of them seen once. The sequence derives from a young man in good health. The J gene is TRBJ1-2, the V gene TRBV12-3 or TRBV12-4, with D hard to call. The sample was blood. CDR3 protein: CASSFSQNGYTF. The CDR3 DNA reads TGTGCCAGCAGTTTTTCGCAGAATGGCTACACCTTC.